What follows is one T cell receptor beta chain and its context. The sample comes from a study of technical replicates of blood from several donors. CDR1 SGHNT and CDR2 YENEEA come from the germline V gene. Trimming left V 3 bases short and J 8 bases short, with 10 bases between. The CDR3 is made up of 12 amino acids. TCRdb keeps only in-frame clones here, not all; method: immunoSEQ multiplex PCR. The sample includes approximately 84,000 clones, 95% to 98% of them seen just once. This clonotype originated in a human donor in good health. The J gene is TRBJ1-2, the V gene TRBV11-3; D not certain. Sequencing input: T cells isolated from PBMCs. In DNA form, the CDR3 reads TGTGCCAGCAGCTTCTCAGGAACGGGCTACACCTTC. Translation: CASSFSGTGYTF.